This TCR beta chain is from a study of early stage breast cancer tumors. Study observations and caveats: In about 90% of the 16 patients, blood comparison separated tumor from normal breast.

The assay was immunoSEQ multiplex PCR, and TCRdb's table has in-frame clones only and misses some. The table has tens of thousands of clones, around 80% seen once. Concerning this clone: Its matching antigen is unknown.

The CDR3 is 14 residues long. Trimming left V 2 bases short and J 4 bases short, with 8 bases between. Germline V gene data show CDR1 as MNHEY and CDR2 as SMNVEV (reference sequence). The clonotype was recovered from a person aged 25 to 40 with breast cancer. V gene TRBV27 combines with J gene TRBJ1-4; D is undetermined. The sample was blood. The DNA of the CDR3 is TGTGCCAGCAGTTTAGGGCAGCGTAATGAAAAACTGTTTTTT. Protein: CASSLGQRNEKLFF.